This TCR beta chain was captured by sequencing in a study of T cell responses to AZD1222 COVID-19 vaccine. Assay: immunoSEQ multiplex PCR; the TCRdb copy retains only in-frame clones and omits some. The top ten hold roughly 8.9% of the sample, which has more than 100,000 clones, 70% to 90% seen once. This CDR3 is 14 amino acids long. Germline-derived CDR1 and CDR2 are SGHRS and YFSETQ. V lost 5 bases and J 1 base, leaving 12 bases between the germline ends. This clonotype originated in an adult in good health. The genes are TRBV5-1 and TRBJ1-1; a possible D gene is TRBD1 (6 bases). Here the sequenced sample was peripheral blood, taken on day 0 of AZD1222 vaccination. The CDR3 bases are TGCGCCAGCAGTGGGGGCCAGGGGAACACTGAAGCTTTCTTT. Encoded protein: CASSGGQGNTEAFF.